Below are 9 T cell receptor beta chains sequenced from a single sample in a study of OX40 agonist ivuxolimab in advanced cancers. Sequencing used immunoSEQ multiplex PCR; TCRdb keeps in-frame clones, though not all of them. The sample yields roughly 45,000 clones, about 93% seen once. The sequencing used CD4+ or CD8+ T cells sorted from blood, collected in a trial of the OX40 agonist ivuxolimab. These receptors were obtained from an adult with an advanced solid tumor such as melanoma, head and neck, liver or kidney cancer.

This clone came up once. V gene TRBV19 combines with J gene TRBJ1-5; TRBD1 matches at 10 bases. CDR1 LNHDA and CDR2 SQIVND come from the germline V gene (reference sequence). The CDR3 totals 16 residues. The junction had 7 bases not matched to a gene; V was cut back by 5 bases and J by 3 bases. The CDR3 DNA sequence: TGTGCCAGTAGTCCCCCGGGACAGGGGATCAATCAGCCCCAGCATTTT. This encodes CASSPPGQGINQPQHF.

The chain uses TRBV18 and TRBJ1-4; D possibly corresponds to TRBD1 (6 bases). CDR3 size: 17 residues. From germline, CDR1 is KGHSH and CDR2 LQKENI. The V end was cut by 3 bases, the J end by 6 bases, with 20 bases between. The CDR3 loop reads CASSPEGVPRGHEKLFF. As DNA, the CDR3 is TGTGCCAGCTCACCGGAGGGGGTCCCTCGCGGTCATGAAAAACTGTTTTTT. Complete variable domain (other parts from reference TRBV18 and TRBJ1-4): NAGVMQNPRHLVRRRGQEARLRCSPMKGHSHVYWYRQLPEEGLKFMVYLQKENIIDESGMPKERFSAEFPKEGPSILRIQQVVRGDSAAYFCASSPEGVPRGHEKLFFGSGTQLSVL.

The chain has TRBV21-1 and TRBJ1-1; TRBD1, the D gene given by the table, was not confirmed from the DNA. TRBV21-1 is assigned pseudogene status. This CDR3 contains 15 residues. CDR3 in DNA: TGTGCCATTACAGGGGGCGCGGGGATGAACACTGAAGCTTTCTTT. Protein: CAITGGAGMNTEAFF.

The CDR3 sequence is CASSLKDGYTDTQYF. The CDR3 bases are TGTGCCAGCAGCCTTAAGGATGGCTACACAGATACGCAGTATTTT. V is TRBV27 and J is TRBJ2-3; D unresolved. CDR1 is MNHEY, CDR2 SMNVEV, per germline (reference sequence). There are 15 residues in the CDR3. V was cut by 6 bases and J by 2 bases, with 15 bases left in between.

The chain links TRBV4-1 to TRBJ2-3; D gene ambiguous. From germline, CDR1 is MGHRA and CDR2 YSYEKL. This CDR3 is built from 16 residues. V shed 5 bases and J shed 3 bases, with 18 bases lying between them. This CDR3 is CASSWLLNRRTDTQYF. The DNA for the CDR3 is TGCGCCAGCAGCTGGCTTTTGAATCGCAGGACAGATACGCAGTATTTT.

V usage is TRBV6-1 and J usage is TRBJ1-2; TRBD1 might be the D (5 bases). The V end was cut by 2 bases, the J end by 7 bases, with 17 bases between. Per the germline V gene, CDR1 is MNHNS and CDR2 is SASEGT. This CDR3 is built from 15 residues. The CDR3 DNA is TGTGCCAGCAGTGAATGGGGGACTGCCAAGGCTGGCTACACCTTC. It yields the protein CASSEWGTAKAGYTF.

V is TRBV10-3 and J is TRBJ1-1, with TRBD1 identical over 8 bases. The CDR3 runs 14 residues. The V and J ends lost 4 bases and 0 bases, in that order; junction bases with no gene match: 1. Germline V lookup: CDR1 ENHRY, CDR2 SYGVKD. The CDR3 bases are TGTGCCATCAGTGGACAGGGGATGAACACTGAAGCTTTCTTT. It is translated as CAISGQGMNTEAFF.

The chain employs TRBV6-1 and TRBJ1-1; TRBD1 is a possible D gene (5 bases). Germline V gene sequence: CDR1 MNHNS, CDR2 SASEGT. The CDR3 runs 14 residues. V lost 5 bases, J lost 4 bases, and 14 bases lay in between. CDR3 in DNA: TGTGCCAGCAGTCTGACCGCTGGGGGCACTGAAGCTTTCTTT. It specifies CASSLTAGGTEAFF.

The J gene is TRBJ2-7, the V gene TRBV7-9; 10 bases match TRBD1. CDR3 size: 14 residues. With V trimmed by 3 bases and J by 4 bases, 3 bases remained unmatched. CDR1 and CDR2 from the germline V gene are SEHNR and FQNEAQ (reference sequence). For the CDR3, the DNA is TGTGCCAGCAGCTTTTGGGACAGGGGTTACGAGCAGTACGTC. Its protein is CASSFWDRGYEQYV.